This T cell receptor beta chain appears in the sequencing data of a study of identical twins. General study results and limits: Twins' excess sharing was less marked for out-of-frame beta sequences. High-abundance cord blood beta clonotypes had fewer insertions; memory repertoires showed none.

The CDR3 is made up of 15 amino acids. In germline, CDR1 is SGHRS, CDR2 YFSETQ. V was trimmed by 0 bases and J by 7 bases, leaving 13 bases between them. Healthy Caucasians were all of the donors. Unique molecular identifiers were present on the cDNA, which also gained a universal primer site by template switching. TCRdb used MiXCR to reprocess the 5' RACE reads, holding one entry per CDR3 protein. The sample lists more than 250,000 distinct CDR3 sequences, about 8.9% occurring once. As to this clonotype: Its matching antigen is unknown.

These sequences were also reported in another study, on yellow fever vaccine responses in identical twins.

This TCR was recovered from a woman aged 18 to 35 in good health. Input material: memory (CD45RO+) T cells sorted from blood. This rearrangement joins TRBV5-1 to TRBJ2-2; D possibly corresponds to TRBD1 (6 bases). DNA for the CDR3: TGCGCCAGCAGCTTGGAGGGACAAACGTTCGGGGAGCTGTTTTTT. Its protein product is CASSLEGQTFGELFF.